This is a list of T cell receptor beta chains from one sample in a study of technical replicates of blood from a handful of donors. Only in-frame clones appear in the TCRdb table, and some are missing; sequencing was by immunoSEQ multiplex PCR. Of 55,000 to 80,000 clones listed, nearly 98% are singletons. Input material: T cells isolated from PBMCs. These TCRs come from a human donor in good health. Both conserved end residues are trimmed from each CDR3.

v_gene	j_gene	CDR3aa
TRBV6-6	TRBJ1-5	ASSWDMNNQPQH
TRBV6-5	TRBJ1-1	ASSYSEGADAF
TRBV5-1	TRBJ1-2	ASSSTGEWEGYT
TRBV19	TRBJ2-7	ASSHKRGPYEQY
TRBV29-1	TRBJ2-7	SVLQTGLTYEQY
TRBV19	TRBJ2-2	ASRELAGGGGTGELF
TRBV4-1	TRBJ1-1	ASSQGHRVNTEAF
TRBV30	TRBJ2-7	AWSVATGGFYEQY
TRBV5-1	TRBJ2-5	ASTLAGDQETQY
TRBV7-2	TRBJ1-1	ASSLVGGGVNTEAF
TRBV28	TRBJ2-7	ASSLPGTGGSYEQY
TRBV30	TRBJ2-7	AWSLLAGAAEQY
TRBV9	TRBJ2-3	ASSPRPNRADTQY
TRBV5-4	TRBJ2-5	ASSPLASGGPGTQY
TRBV14	TRBJ2-5	ASSQDRGGIKETQY
TRBV2	TRBJ2-7	ASGRMSYEQY
TRBV11-3	TRBJ2-7	ASSLRSGHAYEQY
TRBV11-2	TRBJ2-7	ASSSIQGGEAYEQY
TRBV30	TRBJ1-1	AWSANWGLNTEAF
TRBV5-6	TRBJ1-3	ASSYGTASTGNTIY
TRBV27	TRBJ2-7	ASSNSGSPYYEQY
TRBV9	TRBJ2-5	ASGWGTGGEETQY
TRBV29-1	TRBJ1-1	SVDIGGPNTEAF
TRBV19	TRBJ1-1	ASSAHRGTDTEAF
TRBV10-3	TRBJ2-2	AISSWTVNTGELF
TRBV2	TRBJ2-1	ASRQPGQGHNEQF
TRBV7-4	TRBJ1-1	ASSLGHEKIHHASPDSNTEAF
TRBV12-5	TRBJ1-5	ASGLQGDQPQH
TRBV10-3	TRBJ2-3	ALRPEYTDTQY
TRBV9	TRBJ2-2	ASSARSSGELF
TRBV5-1	TRBJ2-7	ASSLDTGAYEQY
TRBV5-1	TRBJ1-4	ASSLDPGRGEKLF
TRBV2	TRBJ1-2	ASRTGTANYGYT
TRBV10-3	TRBJ1-1	AISESIGQYTEAF
TRBV6-1	TRBJ2-1	ASSESRAYNEQF
TRBV6-1	TRBJ2-2	ASSGTGQITGELF
TRBV28	TRBJ2-7	ASSSAEPWEQY
TRBV27	TRBJ1-5	ASSLKTGVSNQPQH
TRBV5-1	TRBJ2-3	ASSLITGTGTDTQY
TRBV19	TRBJ2-3	ASRQAYSSTDTQY
TRBV30	TRBJ1-2	ASPEGQGGT
TRBV10-2	TRBJ1-3	ASSAAGATPNTIY